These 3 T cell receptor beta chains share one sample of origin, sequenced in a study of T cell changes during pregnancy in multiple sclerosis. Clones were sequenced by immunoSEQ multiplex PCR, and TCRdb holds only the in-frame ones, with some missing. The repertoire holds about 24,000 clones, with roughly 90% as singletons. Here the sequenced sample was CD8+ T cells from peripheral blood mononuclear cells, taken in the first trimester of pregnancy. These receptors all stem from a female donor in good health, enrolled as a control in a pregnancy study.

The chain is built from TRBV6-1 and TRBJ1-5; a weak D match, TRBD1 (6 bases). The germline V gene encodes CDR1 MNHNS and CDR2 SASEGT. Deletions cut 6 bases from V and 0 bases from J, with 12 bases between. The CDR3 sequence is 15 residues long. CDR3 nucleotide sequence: TGTGCCAGCAGACAGGGTCACACTAGCAATCAGCCCCAGCATTTT. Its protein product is CASRQGHTSNQPQHF.

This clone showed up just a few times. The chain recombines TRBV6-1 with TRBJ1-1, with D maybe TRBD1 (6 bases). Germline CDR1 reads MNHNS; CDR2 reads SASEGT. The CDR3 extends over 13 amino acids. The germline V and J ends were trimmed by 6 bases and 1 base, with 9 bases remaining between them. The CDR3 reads CASRRTENTEAFF. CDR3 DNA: TGTGCCAGCAGGCGGACAGAGAACACTGAAGCTTTCTTT.

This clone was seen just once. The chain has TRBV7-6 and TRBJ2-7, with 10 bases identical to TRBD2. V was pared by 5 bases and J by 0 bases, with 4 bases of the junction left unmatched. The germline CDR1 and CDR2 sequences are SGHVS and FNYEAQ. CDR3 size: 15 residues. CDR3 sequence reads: CASSPGLARSYEQYF. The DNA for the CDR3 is TGTGCCAGCAGCCCGGGACTAGCGCGCTCCTACGAGCAGTACTTC.